These 22 T cell receptor beta chains share one sample of origin, sequenced in a study of PD-1 blockade in classical Hodgkin lymphoma (dated by TCRdb to the early 2020s). The meaning of the sample's time point label: cycle 1 day 1 (C1D1), immediately before nivolumab initiation. Every trial patient had relapsed after autologous stem cell transplantation, and cohorts A, B and C differed in prior brentuximab vedotin exposure. The receptor library was made with the immunoSEQ multiplex PCR assay. Imported from immuneACCESS, the table was reduced by TCRdb to in-frame sequences with V and J called. These copies leave out some clones; in studies compared against another copy, an unresolved V gene accounts for under half, and the cause of the remainder is not known. Recorded for this sample are about 84,000 clones; about 89% of them occurred a single time. Together, the top ten hold 20% to 25% of the sample.

The material was peripheral blood mononuclear cells (PBMCs), obtained at baseline. The origin of the receptors is a human donor with classical Hodgkin lymphoma.

The chain couples TRBV11-3 to TRBJ2-1; TRBD1 matches 9 bases. CDR3 length equals 16 residues. V shed 5 bases and J 7 bases; nucleotides not matched to a gene: 12. Germline values: CDR1 SGHNT, CDR2 YENEEA. CDR3 DNA sequence: TGTGCCAGCAGCCCAAACCGGGACAGGGCTGGGAATGAGCAGTTCTTC. It specifies CASSPNRDRAGNEQFF.

The chain carries TRBV28 and TRBJ2-3; D might be TRBD2 (6 bases). Germline V CDR1 and CDR2: MDHEN, SYDVKM. Trimming stripped 11 bases from V and 7 bases from J, with 22 bases between. CDR3 length: 14 amino acids. This chain's CDR3 is CACNKGGPYNTQYF. The CDR3 region has the DNA TGTGCCTGCAATAAAGGAGGGCCATATAATACGCAGTATTTT.

The V call is TRBV29-1, the J call TRBJ2-7; perhaps D is TRBD1 or TRBD2 (6 bases each). Trimming shortened V by 4 bases and J by 1 base, and 11 bases separated the two germline ends. Germline-derived CDR1 and CDR2 are SQVTM and ANQGSEA. This CDR3 contains 13 residues. The CDR3 nucleotides are TGCAGCGTTGCGGGGGCATTGTCCTACGAGCAGTACTTC. This encodes CSVAGALSYEQYF.

The rearrangement uses TRBV25-1 and TRBJ2-1, with D perhaps matching TRBD2 (7 bases). The CDR3 contains 16 residues. V dropped 0 bases and J dropped 5 bases, with 14 bases sitting between them. The germline CDR1 and CDR2 sequences are MGHDK and SYGVNS. In DNA, the CDR3 is TGTGCCAGCAGTGAATATGGGCGGGGGCTCAACAATGAGCAGTTCTTC. The encoded protein is CASSEYGRGLNNEQFF. The complete variable domain, with remaining parts taken from reference TRBV25-1 and TRBJ2-1, reads EADIYQTPRYLVIGTGKKITLECSQTMGHDKMYWYQQDPGMELHLIHYSYGVNSTEKGDLSSESTVSRIRTEHFPLTLESARPSHTSQYLCASSEYGRGLNNEQFFGPGTRLTVL.

The rearrangement joins TRBV7-9 to TRBJ1-2, with 7 bases lining up with TRBD1. The ends lost 4 bases at V and 6 bases at J; junction bases unmatched: 11. This CDR3 has 15 amino acids. Germline assignment: CDR1 SEHNR and CDR2 FQNEAQ (reference sequence). This CDR3 reads CASSSDRAGKDGYTF. The CDR3 nucleotides are TGTGCCAGCAGCTCCGACAGGGCGGGGAAGGATGGCTACACCTTC. The full variable domain, with the rest looked up from reference TRBV7-9 and TRBJ1-2, is DTGVSQNPRHKITKRGQNVTFRCDPISEHNRLYWYRQTLGQGPEFLTYFQNEAQLEKSRLLSDRFSAERPKGSFSTLEIQRTEQGDSAMYLCASSSDRAGKDGYTFGSGTRLTVV.

The rearrangement links TRBV11-2 to TRBJ1-2; D not resolved. This CDR3 has 15 residues. Germline assignment: CDR1 SGHAT and CDR2 FQNNGV. Trimming left V 0 bases short and J 4 bases short, with 12 bases between. This CDR3 is CASSLELGVSYGYTF. The CDR3 DNA is TGTGCCAGCAGCTTAGAGTTGGGAGTTTCCTATGGCTACACCTTC.

The chain uses TRBV6-5 and TRBJ1-2, with 7 bases lining up with TRBD1. V gave up 0 bases and J gave up 7 bases; unmatched junction bases: 11. In germline, CDR1 is MNHEY, CDR2 SVGAGI. There are 16 residues in the CDR3. CDR3 DNA: TGTGCCAGCAGTTACTCGCATTGGGGACAGCGTGTTGGCTACACCTTC. As protein: CASSYSHWGQRVGYTF.

The J gene is TRBJ2-4, the V gene TRBV6-5; 7 bases map to TRBD1. Germline lookup yields CDR1 MNHEY and CDR2 SVGAGI. V dropped 2 bases and J dropped 3; count of bases not matched to a gene: 1. There are 14 residues in the CDR3. CDR3 nucleotide sequence: TGTGCCAGCAGTTACGGGGACAGCAAAAACATTCAGTACTTC. It is translated as CASSYGDSKNIQYF.

This clone was seen only once. The chain employs TRBV28 and TRBJ2-5; 11 bases agree with TRBD2. In germline, CDR1 is MDHEN, CDR2 SYDVKM. With V trimmed by 5 bases and J by 5 bases, 16 bases remained unmatched. The CDR3 has 18 amino acids. Written as DNA, the CDR3 is TGTGCCAGCAGTCAAGCGGGAGTAGCGGGAGGGCCCTGGGAGACCCAGTACTTC. Its translation is CASSQAGVAGGPWETQYF.

This clone was picked up one time. In DNA form, the CDR3 reads TGTGCCAGTAGGAAACAGGGTCTGAACACTGAAGCTTTCTTT. It is translated as CASRKQGLNTEAFF. The chain couples TRBV19 to TRBJ1-1; TRBD1 is a possible D gene (6 bases). This CDR3 has 14 residues. The germline CDR1 and CDR2 sequences are LNHDA and SQIVND (reference sequence). V was cut by 6 bases and J by 0 bases, with 11 bases left in between.

The rearrangement joins TRBV11-2 to TRBJ2-5; the match to TRBD1 covers 8 bases. Trimming took 6 bases from V and 6 from J; bases not matched to a gene: 3. Germline V gives CDR1 SGHAT, CDR2 FQNNGV. This CDR3 contains 12 residues. CDR3 protein: CASSQGAKTQYF. The CDR3, as DNA: TGTGCCAGCAGTCAGGGGGCTAAGACCCAGTACTTC.

V gene TRBV6-1 combines with J gene TRBJ2-3; 8 nucleotides line up with TRBD1. Germline loops: CDR1 MNHNS, CDR2 SASEGT. This CDR3 has 16 residues. Trimming at V came to 4 bases and at J to 2 bases, leaving 8 bases not matched to a gene. The CDR3 spells CASSVRQGSTTDTQYF. CDR3 DNA: TGTGCCAGCAGTGTAAGACAGGGGTCGACCACAGATACGCAGTATTTT.

This clone was seen a single time. The gene calls are TRBV28 and TRBJ2-7; no clear D gene. The CDR3 totals 15 residues. Trimming cost V 7 bases and J 0 bases, with 16 bases left between them. Germline V gives CDR1 MDHEN, CDR2 SYDVKM. CDR3 sequence reads: CASTEDRWASYEQYF. The DNA of the CDR3 is TGTGCCAGCACCGAGGACCGATGGGCCTCCTACGAGCAGTACTTC.

The J gene is TRBJ2-7, the V gene TRBV7-2; D may correspond to TRBD1 or TRBD2 (5 bases each). Germline V lookup: CDR1 SGHTA, CDR2 FQGNSA. V lost 1 base and J lost 0, with 13 bases in between. The CDR3 contains 16 residues. The CDR3 sequence is CASSLGGTPGSYEQYF. In nucleotides, the CDR3 is TGTGCCAGCAGCTTAGGGGGGACCCCAGGCTCCTACGAGCAGTACTTC.

This clone was picked up a small number of times. The V gene is TRBV9, the J gene TRBJ2-2; D is possibly TRBD1 or TRBD2 (6 bases each). CDR3 size: 15 residues. The germline CDR1 and CDR2 sequences are SGDLS and YYNGEE. V lost 4 bases to trimming and J lost 4 bases, with 14 bases between them. The CDR3 here is CASSRGRVGTGELFF. The CDR3, as DNA: TGTGCCAGCAGCCGGGGGCGGGTCGGCACCGGGGAGCTGTTTTTT.

This clone was seen only a few times. V is TRBV4-1 and J is TRBJ1-5, with D perhaps matching TRBD1 (5 bases). V lost 1 base to trimming and J lost 6 bases, with 7 bases between them. CDR3 length: 13 residues. Germline-derived CDR1 and CDR2 are MGHRA and YSYEKL. The chain's CDR3 is CASSQGQLQPQHF. In DNA form, the CDR3 reads TGCGCCAGCAGCCAAGGACAGCTTCAGCCCCAGCATTTT.

The chain has TRBV30 and TRBJ2-7; 8 bases are shared with TRBD2. J gave up 0 bases and V 8 bases, and 18 bases lay outside the gene matches. CDR3 length: 17 residues. Germline loops: CDR1 GTSNPN, CDR2 SVGIG (reference sequence). CDR3 DNA: TGTGCCGCCCGGGGGGGGCCGGGGGCCCCAAGCTCCTACGAGCAGTACTTC. Protein product: CAARGGPGAPSSYEQYF. The complete variable domain, with remaining parts taken from reference TRBV30 and TRBJ2-7, reads SQTIHQWPATLVQPVGSPLSLECTVEGTSNPNLYWYRQAAGRGLQLLFYSVGIGQISSEVPQNLSASRPQDRQFILSSKKLLLSDSGFYLCAARGGPGAPSSYEQYFGPGTRLTVT.

V usage is TRBV4-3 and J usage is TRBJ2-2; possibly TRBD1 for D (6 bases). The CDR3 length is 15 residues. Between the trimmed V and J ends, which lost 4 bases and 3 bases, there was a span of 12 bases. The germline V gene has CDR1 LGHNA and CDR2 YSLEER. CDR3 in DNA: TGCGCCAGCAGCCCCGTGACAGGATACACCGGGGAGCTGTTTTTT. It translates to CASSPVTGYTGELFF.

DNA of the CDR3: TGTGCCAGCAGCTTGGGGGATTCGGGCTATGAGACCCAGTACTTC. As protein: CASSLGDSGYETQYF. The V call is TRBV7-9, the J call TRBJ2-5, with D tentatively TRBD1 or TRBD2 (5 bases each). The CDR3 sequence is 15 residues long. CDR1 SEHNR and CDR2 FQNEAQ come from the germline V gene (reference sequence). The V and J ends lost 3 bases and 5 bases respectively, with 16 bases between them.

The rearrangement links TRBV1 to TRBJ2-1; the tabulated D call, TRBD2, remains unverified against the DNA. TRBV1 constitutes a pseudogene. There are 16 residues in the CDR3. The CDR3 sequence: CTSSQDQLALKDEQFF. The DNA of the CDR3 is TGCACCAGCAGCCAAGATCAACTAGCCCTTAAGGATGAGCAGTTCTTC.

The rearrangement links TRBV2 to TRBJ2-6, with TRBD1 matching 12 bases. The germline V gene has CDR1 SNHLY and CDR2 FYNNEI. J was trimmed by 1 base and V by 6 bases; bases with no gene match: 4. This CDR3 region has 17 residues. The CDR3 here is CASRGTGGLSGANVLTF. The CDR3, as DNA: TGTGCCAGCAGAGGGACAGGGGGCTTATCTGGGGCCAACGTCCTGACTTTC.

This clone was detected only a few times. The rearrangement uses TRBV19 and TRBJ2-1; D not certain. The CDR3 is 15 amino acids. Germline V gene sequence: CDR1 LNHDA, CDR2 SQIVND (reference sequence). Trimming pared 3 bases from V and 2 bases from J, leaving 11 bases between. The CDR3 nucleotides are TGTGCCAGTAGTATTGGCCCGCAACCCTACAATGAGCAGTTCTTC. This gives the protein CASSIGPQPYNEQFF.